These 18 T cell receptor beta chains share one sample of origin, sequenced in a study of cytomegalovirus exposure and HLA in healthy donors. Primers included in the PCR were 60 Vbeta and 13 Jbeta primers. The data were produced by immunoSEQ multiplex PCR, yet TCRdb's version contains in-frame clones alone and is incomplete. Of 95,000 to 100,000 clones listed, about four fifths were seen once; the top ten hold roughly 2%. The sequencing sample was made of PBMCs. The receptors shown here come from a woman aged 40 to 50 in good health and CMV-seronegative.

The chain carries TRBV7-3 and TRBJ2-1; TRBD1 might be the D (5 bases). This CDR3 region has 16 residues. V lost 0 bases, J lost 4 bases, and 13 bases lay in between. Germline V gene lookup returns CDR1 SGHTA and CDR2 FQGTGA. CDR3 sequence: CASSLTEGDGYNEQFF. The CDR3 DNA is TGTGCCAGCAGCTTAACGGAAGGGGATGGGTACAATGAGCAGTTCTTC.

V usage is TRBV6-5 and J usage is TRBJ1-5; no reliable D call. The germline CDR1 and CDR2 sequences are MNHEY and SVGAGI. V was trimmed by 0 bases and J by 5 bases, leaving 11 bases between them. The CDR3 contains 15 residues. CDR3 residues: CASSYSAGGYQPQHF. The CDR3 nucleotides are TGTGCCAGCAGTTACTCTGCGGGCGGCTATCAGCCCCAGCATTTT.

This chain uses TRBV30 with TRBJ1-5; D gene unclear. Trimming stripped 1 base from V and 4 bases from J, with 5 bases between. CDR1 and CDR2 (germline): GTSNPN, SVGIG (reference sequence). The CDR3 length is 12 residues. This CDR3 reads CAWSAHNQPQHF. CDR3 DNA: TGTGCCTGGAGTGCCCATAATCAGCCCCAGCATTTT.

The rearrangement uses TRBV4-1 and TRBJ2-1, with TRBD2 identical over 14 bases. The ends lost 0 bases at V and 7 bases at J; junction bases unmatched: 2. Germline-derived CDR1 and CDR2 are MGHRA and YSYEKL. The CDR3 has 16 amino acids. The CDR3: CASSQEGTSGGNEQFF. CDR3 sequence (DNA): TGCGCCAGCAGCCAAGAGGGGACTAGCGGGGGAAATGAGCAGTTCTTC.

The rearrangement uses TRBV11-3 and TRBJ2-1, with 11 bases aligning to TRBD2. CDR1 and CDR2 (germline): SGHNT, YENEEA. V was clipped by 2 bases and J by 9 bases; unmatched bases: 15. This CDR3 is 18 amino acids long. CDR3 in DNA: TGTGCCAGCAGCTTACCTCCGAGCTTAGCGGGGGGGACGAGTGAGCAGTTCTTC. Its protein is CASSLPPSLAGGTSEQFF.

The CDR3 spells CASSSGSATNEKLFF. Written as DNA, the CDR3 is TGTGCCAGCAGTTCCGGTTCGGCAACTAATGAAAAACTGTTTTTT. The rearrangement joins TRBV28 to TRBJ1-4; D is undetermined. This CDR3 has 15 residues. The germline CDR1 and CDR2 sequences are MDHEN and SYDVKM. The V and J ends lost 4 bases and 0 bases respectively, with 9 bases between them.

The CDR3, as DNA: TGTGCCAGCAGTTTTGTGGGAGCCTCCTACGAGCAGTACTTC. Translation gives CASSFVGASYEQYF. The chain has TRBV27 and TRBJ2-7; D possibly corresponds to TRBD2 (5 bases). Looked up from germline, CDR1 is MNHEY and CDR2 is SMNVEV (reference sequence). V dropped 3 bases and J dropped 0 bases, with 9 bases sitting between them. The CDR3 contains 14 residues.

The chain joins TRBV5-1 to TRBJ2-7; D may be TRBD2 (5 bases). V was clipped by 3 bases and J by 4 bases, with 11 bases between them. The CDR3 has 13 residues. CDR1 SGHRS and CDR2 YFSETQ come from the germline V gene. The CDR3 sequence is CASSSWTGYEQYF. DNA of the CDR3: TGCGCCAGCAGCTCATGGACGGGATACGAGCAGTACTTC.

The chain employs TRBV19 and TRBJ1-3; 7 bases map to TRBD1. The V segment lost 4 bases and the J segment 2 bases; nucleotides outside the gene matches: 8. This CDR3 contains 16 residues. CDR1 and CDR2 (germline): LNHDA, SQIVND (reference sequence). Here the CDR3 DNA reads TGTGCCAGTAGTACTTTGACAGGGCTGACTGGAAACACCATATATTTT. As protein: CASSTLTGLTGNTIYF.

This clone was seen only once. This chain joins TRBV19 and TRBJ2-7; D is possibly TRBD2 (5 bases). The CDR3 extends over 13 amino acids. Germline V gene sequence: CDR1 LNHDA, CDR2 SQIVND (reference sequence). The V and J ends lost 3 bases and 5 bases respectively, with 11 bases between them. Here the CDR3 DNA reads TGTGCCAGTAGTATTTCCTCGGGGAACGAGCAGTACTTC. Translating gives CASSISSGNEQYF.

This clone was seen just once. The chain combines TRBV11-2 with TRBJ2-2; D unclear. The ends were cut back, 0 bases at V and 6 bases at J, with 8 bases in the middle. The CDR3 has 14 residues. Germline CDR1 is SGHAT and CDR2 is FQNNGV. The CDR3 protein is CASSLEWASGELFF. The CDR3 DNA reads as TGTGCCAGCAGCTTAGAATGGGCGTCCGGGGAGCTGTTTTTT.

Of note for this clone: The same CDR3 also results from other DNA sequences found in this sample. This chain joins TRBV7-9 and TRBJ2-1; TRBD2 aligns across 13 bases. V was pared by 11 bases and J by 4 bases, with 17 bases of the junction left unmatched. This CDR3 is 18 amino acids long. The germline V gene has CDR1 SEHNR and CDR2 FQNEAQ (reference sequence). The CDR3 DNA is TGTGCCGCCACGTGGGACACGACGGGACTAGCGGGATACAATGAGCAGTTCTTC. It specifies CAATWDTTGLAGYNEQFF.

Regarding this clone: At one end the junction does not follow the germline gene, possibly because of a read error. CDR3 sequence reads: CASSAGQGYGNTIYF. The CDR3 nucleotides read TGTGCTAGCAGCGCTGGACAGGGATATGGAAACACCATATATTTT. This rearrangement joins TRBV7-7 to TRBJ1-3; TRBD1 agrees at 8 bases. This CDR3 has 15 residues. The germline V gene encodes CDR1 SSHAT and CDR2 FNYEAQ (reference sequence).

This clone was observed a handful of times. The rearrangement uses TRBV6-5 and TRBJ1-2; 8 nucleotides align to TRBD1. The V gene's germline CDR1 is MNHEY and CDR2 SVGAGI. This CDR3 is 15 amino acids long. V lost 2 bases and J lost 2; bases outside the gene matches: 4. CDR3 in DNA: TGTGCCAGCAGTTACCTGACAGGGGTAAACTATGGCTACACCTTC. It is translated as CASSYLTGVNYGYTF.

The J gene is TRBJ2-2, the V gene TRBV6-1; 7 bases fit TRBD2. The CDR3 is 15 residues long. Germline V lookup: CDR1 MNHNS, CDR2 SASEGT. V gave up 4 bases and J gave up 3 bases; unmatched junction bases: 5. The CDR3 region is CASSVVSGDTGELFF. The DNA of the CDR3 is TGTGCCAGCAGTGTAGTAAGCGGGGACACCGGGGAGCTGTTTTTT.

This clone appeared once. The J gene is TRBJ2-2, the V gene TRBV27, with TRBD1 matching over 9 bases. Germline CDR1 reads MNHEY; CDR2 reads SMNVEV (reference sequence). This CDR3 contains 18 residues. V was pared by 5 bases and J by 2 bases, with 12 bases of the junction left unmatched. CDR3 in amino acids: CASSTRSRQGVNTGELFF. The CDR3 DNA sequence: TGTGCCAGCAGTACTCGATCGAGACAGGGGGTTAACACCGGGGAGCTGTTTTTT.

This chain joins TRBV27 and TRBJ2-7, with 10 nucleotides matching TRBD2. With V trimmed by 5 bases and J by 3 bases, 7 bases remained unmatched. Per the germline V gene, CDR1 is MNHEY and CDR2 is SMNVEV (reference sequence). The CDR3 is 15 residues long. The CDR3: CASSPRLAGVYEQYF. The CDR3 DNA reads as TGTGCCAGCAGTCCCCGGCTAGCGGGAGTCTACGAGCAGTACTTC.

This chain uses TRBV7-2 with TRBJ1-5; no reliable D call. Germline assignment: CDR1 SGHTA and CDR2 FQGNSA. CDR3 size: 12 residues. V lost 7 bases, J lost 0 bases, and 4 bases lay in between. The CDR3 spells CASTYSNQPQHF. As DNA, the CDR3 is TGTGCCAGCACTTATAGCAATCAGCCCCAGCATTTT.